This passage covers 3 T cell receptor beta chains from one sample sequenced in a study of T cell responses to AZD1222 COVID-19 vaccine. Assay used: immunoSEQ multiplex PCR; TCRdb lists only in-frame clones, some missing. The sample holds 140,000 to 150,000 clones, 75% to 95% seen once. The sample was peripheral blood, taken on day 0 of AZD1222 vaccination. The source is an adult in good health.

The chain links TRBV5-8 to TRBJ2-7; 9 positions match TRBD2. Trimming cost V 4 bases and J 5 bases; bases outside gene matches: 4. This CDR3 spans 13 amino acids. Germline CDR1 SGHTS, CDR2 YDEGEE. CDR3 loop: CASSIAGGHEQYF. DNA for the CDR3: TGTGCCAGCAGCATCGCGGGGGGGCACGAGCAGTACTTC.

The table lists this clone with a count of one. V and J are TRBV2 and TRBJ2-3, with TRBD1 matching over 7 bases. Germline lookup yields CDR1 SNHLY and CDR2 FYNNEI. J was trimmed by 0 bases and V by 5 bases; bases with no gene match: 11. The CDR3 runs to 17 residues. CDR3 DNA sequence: TGTGCCAGCAGTACTCGACAGGGCCAAATTAGCACAGATACGCAGTATTTT. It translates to CASSTRQGQISTDTQYF.

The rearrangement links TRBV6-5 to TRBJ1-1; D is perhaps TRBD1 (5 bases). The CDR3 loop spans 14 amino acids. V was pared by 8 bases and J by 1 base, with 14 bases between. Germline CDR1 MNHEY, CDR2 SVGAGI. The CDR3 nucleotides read TGTGCCAGCGGTAGTGCGGGGGAGAACACTGAAGCTTTCTTT. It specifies CASGSAGENTEAFF.